What follows describes a single T cell receptor beta chain. This table comes from immunoSEQ multiplex PCR, and its TCRdb copy is limited to in-frame clones, with some not included. The data show 95,000 to 120,000 clones, around 94% seen once. The V gene end was trimmed by 5 bases and the J gene end by 8 bases; junction bases not matched to a gene: 6. This CDR3 contains 14 residues. From germline, CDR1 is ENHRY and CDR2 SYGVKD. This record belongs to a study of brain T cells in children with intractable seizures. This sequence originates from a boy in the first two years of life with hemimegalencephaly and intractable seizures. This chain uses TRBV10-3 with TRBJ1-4; 9 bases agree with TRBD1. The sequencing used peripheral blood, collected at surgery. The CDR3 nucleotides are TGTGCCATCAGTACGACAGGGGGAGAAGAAAAACTGTTTTTT. It translates to CAISTTGGEEKLFF.